These T cell receptor beta chains were read from a single sample in a study of neurological immune-mediated disorders. MiXCR, applied by TCRdb to the 5' RACE reads, yields one record per CDR3 protein. The table includes 47,000 or so distinct CDR3 sequences, less than 12% detected once. The sample comprised PBMCs. The receptors were sampled from a woman aged 40 to 50 in good health. The CDR3 runs from the conserved cysteine through the conserved F or W. Each record gives: D gene, clone size, V gene, J gene, CDR3 DNA, CDR3 protein. The D gene is left open where the match is weak. Size is stated for part of the rows, as once, few or many counts, or as a class when the clone is expanded.

d_gene: .; abundance: many; v_gene: TRBV4-2; j_gene: TRBJ2-7; CDR3nt: TGTGCCAGCAGCCAAGAGTCCAGGGGTGGCTACGAGCAGTACTTC; CDR3aa: CASSQESRGGYEQYF
d_gene: .; abundance: many; v_gene: TRBV2; j_gene: TRBJ2-3; CDR3nt: TGTGCCAGCAGTGTGGGCCCAGATACGCAGTATTTT; CDR3aa: CASSVGPDTQYF
d_gene: .; abundance: many; v_gene: TRBV12-3/TRBV12-4; j_gene: TRBJ2-7; CDR3nt: TGTGCCAGCAGTTCCGCGACAGGCTACTACGAGCAGTACTTC; CDR3aa: CASSSATGYYEQYF
d_gene: TRBD2; abundance: many; v_gene: TRBV4-2; j_gene: TRBJ2-7; CDR3nt: TGTGCCAGCAGCCAAGTGGCAGCGGGGGTCTACGAGCAGTACTTC; CDR3aa: CASSQVAAGVYEQYF
d_gene: .; abundance: many; v_gene: TRBV3-1; j_gene: TRBJ1-1; CDR3nt: TGTGCCAGCAGCCAAGATATGGGGAACACTGAAGCTTTCTTT; CDR3aa: CASSQDMGNTEAFF
d_gene: .; abundance: many; v_gene: TRBV20-1; j_gene: TRBJ2-1; CDR3nt: TGCAGTGCTAGCCGATGGGACGGTCGGAATGAGCAGTTCTTC; CDR3aa: CSASRWDGRNEQFF
d_gene: TRBD2; abundance: many; v_gene: TRBV20-1; j_gene: TRBJ2-3; CDR3nt: TGCAGTGCTAGAGGAAATAGCGGGGGGGCAAAAGATACGCAGTATTTT; CDR3aa: CSARGNSGGAKDTQYF
d_gene: .; abundance: many; v_gene: TRBV7-2; j_gene: TRBJ2-1; CDR3nt: TGTGCCAGCAGCTTAGCAATAGGTGGGCAGTTCTTC; CDR3aa: CASSLAIGGQFF
d_gene: .; abundance: many; v_gene: TRBV2; j_gene: TRBJ2-7; CDR3nt: TGTGCCAGCAGTGATGGCCTAGCCTCCGAGCAGTACTTC; CDR3aa: CASSDGLASEQYF
d_gene: .; abundance: many; v_gene: TRBV25-1; j_gene: TRBJ2-7; CDR3nt: TGTGCCAGCAGTGCCGGGCCGGGCGAGCAGTACTTC; CDR3aa: CASSAGPGEQYF
d_gene: .; abundance: many; v_gene: TRBV24-1; j_gene: TRBJ1-5; CDR3nt: TGTGCCACCAGTGACCGTCAGGGAGCCGATCAGCCCCAGCATTTT; CDR3aa: CATSDRQGADQPQHF
d_gene: .; abundance: many; v_gene: TRBV6-5; j_gene: TRBJ2-4; CDR3nt: TGTGCCAGCAGGGATGCAGGGACAGCCAAAAACATTCAGTACTTC; CDR3aa: CASRDAGTAKNIQYF
d_gene: .; abundance: many; v_gene: TRBV11-2; j_gene: TRBJ1-5; CDR3nt: TGTGCCAGCAGCTTAGGGGCGGCAGCAAGGTCCGGTCAGCCCCAGCATTTT; CDR3aa: CASSLGAAARSGQPQHF
d_gene: TRBD1; abundance: many; v_gene: TRBV9; j_gene: TRBJ1-6; CDR3nt: TGTGCCAGCAGCTCGTGGGAGACAGGGCATTCACCCCTCCACTTT; CDR3aa: CASSSWETGHSPLHF
d_gene: .; abundance: many; v_gene: TRBV13; j_gene: TRBJ1-5; CDR3nt: TGTGCCAGCAGCTTACGGGGGCAGGGGAACCAGCCCCAGCATTTT; CDR3aa: CASSLRGQGNQPQHF
d_gene: TRBD1; abundance: many; v_gene: TRBV12-3/TRBV12-4; j_gene: TRBJ2-7; CDR3nt: TGTGCCAGCAGTCCGGGACAGGGGATATCCTACGAGCAGTACTTC; CDR3aa: CASSPGQGISYEQYF
d_gene: .; abundance: .; v_gene: TRBV6-5; j_gene: TRBJ2-7; CDR3nt: TGTGCCAGCAGGTATTTGGCGGGGACCAACGAGCAGTACTTC; CDR3aa: CASRYLAGTNEQYF
d_gene: .; abundance: .; v_gene: TRBV7-8; j_gene: TRBJ2-5; CDR3nt: TGTGCCAGCAGCGAATGGGAAGGGATTGGGGAGACCCAGTACTTC; CDR3aa: CASSEWEGIGETQYF
d_gene: TRBD1; abundance: many; v_gene: TRBV20-1; j_gene: TRBJ2-1; CDR3nt: TGCAGTGCTAGAGACCGGGGACAGACTAAATTCTTC; CDR3aa: CSARDRGQTKFF
d_gene: .; abundance: many; v_gene: TRBV29-1; j_gene: TRBJ2-2; CDR3nt: TGCAGCGGCGGCAGGTTCGGGGAGCTGTTTTTT; CDR3aa: CSGGRFGELFF
d_gene: TRBD2; abundance: many; v_gene: TRBV20-1; j_gene: TRBJ2-5; CDR3nt: TGCAGTGCACAGACTAGCGGAGCTCCCCAAGAGACCCAGTACTTC; CDR3aa: CSAQTSGAPQETQYF
d_gene: .; abundance: many; v_gene: TRBV7-3; j_gene: TRBJ2-3; CDR3nt: TGTGCCAGCAGCTTCCCGGGCACAGATACGCAGTATTTT; CDR3aa: CASSFPGTDTQYF
d_gene: .; abundance: many; v_gene: TRBV20-1; j_gene: TRBJ2-5; CDR3nt: TGCAGTGCATACGACCCCTCGAGGAAGACCCAGTACTTC; CDR3aa: CSAYDPSRKTQYF
d_gene: TRBD1; abundance: many; v_gene: TRBV10-3; j_gene: TRBJ2-7; CDR3nt: TGTGCCACCGGGACAGGGGTCTACGAGCAGTACTTC; CDR3aa: CATGTGVYEQYF
d_gene: .; abundance: many; v_gene: TRBV6-1; j_gene: TRBJ2-7; CDR3nt: TGTGCCAGCAGTTTACCGGGACAGCAGTACTTC; CDR3aa: CASSLPGQQYF
d_gene: TRBD2; abundance: many; v_gene: TRBV7-2; j_gene: TRBJ2-5; CDR3nt: TGTGCCAGCAGCTTTTTAGCGGGGGGGGGGGAGACCCAGTACTTC; CDR3aa: CASSFLAGGGETQYF
d_gene: .; abundance: many; v_gene: TRBV20-1; j_gene: TRBJ2-3; CDR3nt: TGCAGTGCTAGACCTACTAGTTCCAGCACAGATACGCAGTATTTT; CDR3aa: CSARPTSSSTDTQYF